This T cell receptor beta chain was obtained from a study of T cells in Graves' hyperthyroidism and ophthalmopathy. About the study: Peripheral blood specimens were obtained at initial diagnosis, prior to any treatment.

CDR1 and CDR2 from the germline V gene are LNHDA and SQIVND (reference sequence). This CDR3 spans 13 amino acids. The germline V and J ends were trimmed by 3 bases and 5 bases, with 10 bases remaining between them. The CDR3 regions of TCR beta were amplified from RNA transcripts. First-round RT-PCR of the TCR CDR3 relied on the HTBI primer set. TCRdb re-called the multiplex PCR reads with MiXCR, one entry per CDR3 protein. The sample comprises roughly 380,000 distinct CDR3 sequences, 19% of which are singletons, and about 4% rests with the top ten. Of note for this clonotype: A clone one base away is much larger, so this may be a read error.

Sequencing was done on a sample of blood. The chain couples TRBV19 to TRBJ1-2, with no clear D. The clonotype originates from a young woman with Graves' hyperthyroidism. CDR3 nucleotides: TGTGCCAGTAGTATTGCAGAGCCTTATGGCTACACCTTC. Amino acid sequence: CASSIAEPYGYTF.